Below are 26 T cell receptor beta chains sequenced from a single sample in a study of T cell responses to AZD1222 COVID-19 vaccine. Assay: immunoSEQ multiplex PCR; the TCRdb copy retains only in-frame clones and omits some. The data show nearly 35,000 clones, approximately 84% seen once. The source material was peripheral blood, sampled 28 days after the second AZD1222 dose. These receptors originate from an adult who received the AZD1222 COVID-19 vaccine.

This sequence joins TRBV11-2 and TRBJ1-2; D remains ambiguous. CDR1 is SGHAT, CDR2 FQNNGV, per germline. The CDR3 length is 12 residues. Trimming took 6 bases from V and 0 from J, leaving 5 bases between them. Written as DNA, the CDR3 is TGTGCCAGCAGTGGTTCTAACTATGGCTACACCTTC. This translates into CASSGSNYGYTF.

Note on this clone: Its ends do not fully match the called genes, so a read error is possible. The rearrangement uses TRBV7-7 and TRBJ2-7, with TRBD1 as a possible D gene (6 bases). In germline, CDR1 is SSHAT, CDR2 FNYEAQ (reference sequence). CDR3 length: 13 residues. CDR3 region: CASSTDRASEQYF. The CDR3 region has the DNA TGTGCTAGCAGCACGGACAGAGCGTCCGAGCAGTACTTC.

The rearrangement uses TRBV11-2 and TRBJ2-1; TRBD2 is a possible D gene (5 bases). Between the trimmed V and J ends, which lost 5 bases and 0 bases, there was a span of 5 bases. CDR3 length equals 13 residues. The germline gives CDR1 SGHAT, CDR2 FQNNGV. CDR3 in amino acids: CASSRDSYNEQFF. The CDR3, as DNA: TGTGCCAGCAGCCGGGACTCCTACAATGAGCAGTTCTTC.

J is TRBJ1-1 and V is TRBV29-1; D is perhaps TRBD1 (6 bases). This CDR3 has 13 amino acids. In germline, CDR1 is SQVTM, CDR2 ANQGSEA. Trimming stripped 7 bases from V and 0 bases from J, with 12 bases between. The CDR3 region is CSAHGTLNTEAFF. DNA of the CDR3: TGCAGCGCACACGGGACACTGAACACTGAAGCTTTCTTT.

This clone was counted a few times. The chain carries TRBV10-3 and TRBJ1-2; no clear D. V gave up 3 bases and J gave up 6 bases, with 20 bases separating them. The CDR3 has 16 residues. Germline lookup yields CDR1 ENHRY and CDR2 SYGVKD. The CDR3 DNA follows: TGTGCCATCAGTGATTACGGGGAGGAAGTGGCACATGGCTACACCTTC. It specifies CAISDYGEEVAHGYTF.

The chain links TRBV20-1 to TRBJ1-2, with D perhaps TRBD1 (5 bases). CDR3 length equals 13 residues. From germline, CDR1 is DFQATT and CDR2 SNEGSKA (reference sequence). V lost 3 bases and J lost 5, with 13 bases in between. DNA for the CDR3: TGCAGTGCTAGTTATACGGGGGGGTATGGCTACACCTTC. Protein: CSASYTGGYGYTF.

The chain links TRBV5-5 to TRBJ1-2; TRBD1 might be the D (6 bases). CDR1 and CDR2 from the germline V gene are SGHKS and YYEKEE (reference sequence). Between the trimmed V and J ends, which lost 2 bases and 8 bases, there was a span of 16 bases. This CDR3 spans 14 amino acids. The CDR3: CASSLHQGRWGYTF. CDR3 coding DNA: TGTGCCAGCAGCTTACACCAGGGGCGGTGGGGCTACACCTTC.

The rearrangement joins TRBV19 to TRBJ1-1, with 8 bases aligning to TRBD1. Trimming at V came to 4 bases and at J to 5 bases, leaving 9 bases not matched to a gene. Germline CDR1 is LNHDA and CDR2 is SQIVND (reference sequence). CDR3 size: 15 residues. The CDR3 spells CASSNLQGARTEAFF. The CDR3 DNA is TGTGCCAGTAGTAATCTTCAGGGGGCGAGGACTGAAGCTTTCTTT.

The V gene is TRBV4-1, the J gene TRBJ2-3; D is undetermined. Germline V lookup: CDR1 MGHRA, CDR2 YSYEKL. V dropped 1 base and J dropped 0 bases, with 11 bases sitting between them. There are 16 residues in the CDR3. DNA for the CDR3: TGCGCCAGCAGCCAAGGGTATTTGTCTAGCACAGATACGCAGTATTTT. Its protein product is CASSQGYLSSTDTQYF.

The gene calls are TRBV27 and TRBJ2-7; the D is unclear. Germline V gives CDR1 MNHEY, CDR2 SMNVEV (reference sequence). The V end was cut by 6 bases, the J end by 7 bases, with 13 bases between. This CDR3 contains 12 residues. The CDR3 here is CASRTTAREQYF. The CDR3 DNA is TGTGCCAGCAGGACGACCGCGAGGGAGCAGTACTTC.

The chain joins TRBV30 to TRBJ1-2; TRBD1 might be the D (6 bases). Germline loops: CDR1 GTSNPN, CDR2 SVGIG (reference sequence). Deletions cut 4 bases from V and 5 bases from J, with 14 bases between. The length of the CDR3 is 13 residues. CDR3 sequence: CAWKPGGRYGYTF. The DNA of the CDR3 is TGTGCCTGGAAACCCGGGGGCCGGTATGGCTACACCTTC. The complete variable domain, with remaining parts taken from reference TRBV30 and TRBJ1-2, reads SQTIHQWPATLVQPVGSPLSLECTVEGTSNPNLYWYRQAAGRGLQLLFYSVGIGQISSEVPQNLSASRPQDRQFILSSKKLLLSDSGFYLCAWKPGGRYGYTFGSGTRLTVV.

The J gene is TRBJ1-1, the V gene TRBV2, with TRBD1 matching over 8 bases. V was pared by 5 bases and J by 7 bases, with 18 bases of the junction left unmatched. There are 17 residues in the CDR3. Germline V CDR1 and CDR2: SNHLY, FYNNEI. DNA of the CDR3: TGTGCCAGCAGTACCCCAGGGGGCGCTGGGTACGGGTATGAAGCTTTCTTT. Protein sequence: CASSTPGGAGYGYEAFF.

The rearrangement joins TRBV5-8 to TRBJ2-5; D perhaps matches TRBD2 (5 bases). Between the trimmed V and J ends, which lost 4 bases and 4 bases, there was a span of 14 bases. CDR1 is SGHTS and CDR2 is YDEGEE in the germline V gene. The length of the CDR3 is 14 residues. The CDR3 DNA is TGTGCCAGCAGCCGGGGTAGGGTACGAGAGACCCAGTACTTC. This encodes CASSRGRVRETQYF.

Here the CDR3 DNA reads TGTGCCAGCAGCCCAAACTTAGGCTACACCTTC. Its protein product is CASSPNLGYTF. The chain carries TRBV7-9 and TRBJ1-2, with D hard to call. Germline V gene data show CDR1 as SEHNR and CDR2 as FQNEAQ (reference sequence). The CDR3 sequence is 11 residues long. The germline V and J ends were trimmed by 5 bases and 8 bases, with 9 bases remaining between them.

The gene calls are TRBV6-5 and TRBJ1-1; D is ambiguous. The CDR3 is 13 residues long. CDR1 MNHEY and CDR2 SVGAGI come from the germline V gene. V lost 6 bases, J lost 3 bases, and 11 bases lay in between. CDR3 amino acids: CASRSEWDTEAFF. CDR3 bases: TGTGCCAGCAGGTCGGAGTGGGACACTGAAGCTTTCTTT.

The V and J genes are TRBV11-2 and TRBJ1-4; D is unclear. V shed 3 bases and J shed 0 bases, with 11 bases lying between them. CDR1 SGHAT and CDR2 FQNNGV come from the germline V gene. This CDR3 comprises 16 residues. CDR3 DNA: TGTGCCAGCAGCTTCGGGTTTAGCTCAACTAATGAAAAACTGTTTTTT. Amino acids: CASSFGFSSTNEKLFF.

V is TRBV19 and J is TRBJ2-4; 7 bases map to TRBD2. V shed 5 bases and J 7 bases; nucleotides not matched to a gene: 8. This CDR3 region has 14 residues. Germline lookup yields CDR1 LNHDA and CDR2 SQIVND (reference sequence). The CDR3 region has the DNA TGTGCCAGTAGTCCATCGACAGCGGGGAACATTCAGTACTTC. Translating gives CASSPSTAGNIQYF.

The chain carries TRBV7-2 and TRBJ2-7; D is unclear. The CDR3 totals 12 residues. CDR1 is SGHTA, CDR2 FQGNSA, per germline. The V end lost 0 bases, the J end lost 5 bases, and 5 bases lay between the germline ends. CDR3 protein: CASSLARHEQYF. The CDR3, as DNA: TGTGCCAGCAGCTTAGCCCGCCACGAGCAGTACTTC.

The J gene is TRBJ2-5, the V gene TRBV29-1; 10 nucleotides agree with TRBD2. Germline V gives CDR1 SQVTM, CDR2 ANQGSEA. V lost 6 bases to trimming and J lost 5 bases; unmatched junction nucleotides: 9. This CDR3 comprises 14 residues. CDR3 amino acids: CSVAGTSVFETQYF. CDR3 sequence (DNA): TGCAGCGTCGCCGGGACTAGCGTGTTCGAGACCCAGTACTTC.

This chain joins TRBV28 and TRBJ1-5; D not certain. Germline CDR1 and CDR2: MDHEN and SYDVKM. The CDR3 loop spans 13 amino acids. The V and J ends lost 5 bases and 7 bases respectively, with 12 bases between them. CDR3 protein: CASSINADQPQHF. CDR3 DNA sequence: TGTGCCAGCAGTATAAACGCAGACCAGCCCCAGCATTTT.

This clone was seen just once. The chain links TRBV5-4 to TRBJ2-1, with 7 nucleotides matching TRBD2. Looked up from germline, CDR1 is SGHNT and CDR2 is YYREEE (reference sequence). The junction had 13 bases not matched to a gene; V was cut back by 6 bases and J by 7 bases. The CDR3 has 15 residues. The CDR3 sequence is CASTTSWTRGNEQFF. CDR3 nucleotides: TGTGCCAGCACCACGTCCTGGACTAGGGGTAATGAGCAGTTCTTC.

The DNA of the CDR3 is TGCGCCAGCGGAGACAGGGCCTCCTACGAGCAGTACTTC. Amino acids: CASGDRASYEQYF. The chain combines TRBV5-1 with TRBJ2-7; 7 bases match TRBD1. This CDR3 region has 13 residues. J was trimmed by 0 bases and V by 7 bases; bases with no gene match: 4. Looked up from germline, CDR1 is SGHRS and CDR2 is YFSETQ.

This sequence joins TRBV7-8 and TRBJ2-5; tentatively, D is TRBD2 (5 bases). V lost 5 bases and J 3 bases, leaving 10 bases between the germline ends. There are 13 residues in the CDR3. Per the germline V gene, CDR1 is SGHVS and CDR2 is FQNEAQ. This chain's CDR3 is CASSRSGEETQYF. The DNA for the CDR3 is TGTGCCAGCAGCCGCTCCGGGGAAGAGACCCAGTACTTC.

The rearrangement uses TRBV9 and TRBJ2-7; no reliable D call. Germline assignment: CDR1 SGDLS and CDR2 YYNGEE. The CDR3 has 14 residues. V dropped 4 bases and J dropped 0 bases, with 11 bases sitting between them. CDR3 loop: CASSPSTISYEQYF. In DNA, the CDR3 is TGTGCCAGCAGCCCGAGTACCATCTCCTACGAGCAGTACTTC. The entire variable domain, with the rest obtained from reference TRBV9 and TRBJ2-7, is as follows: DSGVTQTPKHLITATGQRVTLRCSPRSGDLSVYWYQQSLDQGLQFLIQYYNGEERAKGNILERFSAQQFPDLHSELNLSSLELGDSALYFCASSPSTISYEQYFGPGTRLTVT.

The chain carries TRBV15 and TRBJ2-6; D uncertain. Germline values: CDR1 LNHNV, CDR2 YYDKDF (reference sequence). With 5 bases removed from V and 0 bases from J, the gap between germline ends came to 14 bases. The CDR3 is made up of 17 amino acids. The CDR3 DNA sequence: TGTGCCACCAGCGGTCTCCGGGCCTCCTCTGGGGCCAACGTCCTGACTTTC. Encoded protein: CATSGLRASSGANVLTF.

The chain has TRBV28 and TRBJ1-5; D ambiguous. Trimming took off 2 bases at V and 0 bases at J, with 8 bases between the two ends. In germline, CDR1 is MDHEN, CDR2 SYDVKM. CDR3 length: 15 amino acids. The chain's CDR3 is CASSLVQTSNQPQHF. Here the CDR3 DNA reads TGTGCCAGCAGTTTAGTTCAGACTAGCAATCAGCCCCAGCATTTT.